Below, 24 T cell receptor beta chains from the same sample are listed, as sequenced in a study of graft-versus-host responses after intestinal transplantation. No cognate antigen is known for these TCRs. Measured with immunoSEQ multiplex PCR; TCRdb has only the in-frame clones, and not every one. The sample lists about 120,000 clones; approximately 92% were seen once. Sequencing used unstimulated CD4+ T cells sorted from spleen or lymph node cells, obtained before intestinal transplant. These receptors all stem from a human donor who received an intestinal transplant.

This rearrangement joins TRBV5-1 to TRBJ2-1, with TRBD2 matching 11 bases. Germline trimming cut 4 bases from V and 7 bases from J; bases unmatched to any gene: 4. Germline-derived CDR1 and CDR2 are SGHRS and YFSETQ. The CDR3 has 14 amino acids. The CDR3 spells CASSHSGRDNEQFF. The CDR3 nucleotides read TGCGCCAGCAGCCATAGCGGGAGGGATAATGAGCAGTTCTTC.

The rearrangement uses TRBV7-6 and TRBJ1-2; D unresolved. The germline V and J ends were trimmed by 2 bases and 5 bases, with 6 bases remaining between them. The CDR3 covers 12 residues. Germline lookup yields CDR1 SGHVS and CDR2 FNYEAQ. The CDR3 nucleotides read TGTGCCAGCAGCTTAAACGGGTATGGCTACACCTTC. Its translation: CASSLNGYGYTF.

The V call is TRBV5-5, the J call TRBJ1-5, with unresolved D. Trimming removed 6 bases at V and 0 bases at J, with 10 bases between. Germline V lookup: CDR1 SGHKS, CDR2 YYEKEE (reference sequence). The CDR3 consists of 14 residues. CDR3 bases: TGTGCCAGCACCATGGATTATAGCAATCAGCCCCAGCATTTT. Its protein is CASTMDYSNQPQHF.

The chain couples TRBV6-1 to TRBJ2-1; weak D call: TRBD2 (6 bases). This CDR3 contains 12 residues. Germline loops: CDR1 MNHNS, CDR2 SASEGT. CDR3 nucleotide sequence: TGTGCTGCCAGCGGAGGGTACAATGAGCAGTTCTTC. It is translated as CAASGGYNEQFF.

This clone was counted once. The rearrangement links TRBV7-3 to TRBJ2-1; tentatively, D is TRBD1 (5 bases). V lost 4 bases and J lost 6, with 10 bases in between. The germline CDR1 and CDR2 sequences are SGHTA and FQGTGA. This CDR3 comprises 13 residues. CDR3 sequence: CASSSGAGNEQFF. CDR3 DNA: TGTGCCAGCAGCTCTGGGGCCGGCAATGAGCAGTTCTTC.

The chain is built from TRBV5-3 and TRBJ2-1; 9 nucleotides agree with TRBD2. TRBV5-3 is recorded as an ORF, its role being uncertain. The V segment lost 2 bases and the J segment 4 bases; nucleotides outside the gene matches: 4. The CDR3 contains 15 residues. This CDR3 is CARSLRLAEYNEQFF. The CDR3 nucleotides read TGTGCCAGAAGCTTAAGACTAGCGGAATACAATGAGCAGTTCTTC.

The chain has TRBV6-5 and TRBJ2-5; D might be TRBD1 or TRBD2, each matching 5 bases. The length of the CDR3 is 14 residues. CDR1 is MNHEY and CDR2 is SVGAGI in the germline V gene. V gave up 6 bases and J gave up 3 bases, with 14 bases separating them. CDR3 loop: CASSRGTIKETQYF. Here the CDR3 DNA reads TGTGCCAGCAGCAGAGGGACGATTAAAGAGACCCAGTACTTC.

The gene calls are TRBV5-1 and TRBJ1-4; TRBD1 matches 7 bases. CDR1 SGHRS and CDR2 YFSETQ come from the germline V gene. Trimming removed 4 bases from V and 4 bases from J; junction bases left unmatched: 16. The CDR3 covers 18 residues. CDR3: CASSLGRTERGLNEKLFF. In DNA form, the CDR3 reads TGCGCCAGCAGCCTGGGGAGGACGGAGAGGGGGCTTAATGAAAAACTGTTTTTT.

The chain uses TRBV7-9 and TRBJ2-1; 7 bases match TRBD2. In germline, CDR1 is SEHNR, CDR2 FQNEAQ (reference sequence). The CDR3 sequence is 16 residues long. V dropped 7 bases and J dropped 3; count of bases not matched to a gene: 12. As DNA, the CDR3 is TGTGCCAGCACGATTAGGCTAGCGGTTTTCTACAATGAGCAGTTCTTC. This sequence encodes CASTIRLAVFYNEQFF.

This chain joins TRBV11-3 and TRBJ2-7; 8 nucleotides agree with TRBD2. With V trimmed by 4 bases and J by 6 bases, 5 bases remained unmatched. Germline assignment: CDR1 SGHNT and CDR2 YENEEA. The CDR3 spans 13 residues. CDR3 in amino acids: CASSSGTSSEQYF. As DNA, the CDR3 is TGTGCCAGCAGCTCGGGGACTAGTTCCGAGCAGTACTTC.

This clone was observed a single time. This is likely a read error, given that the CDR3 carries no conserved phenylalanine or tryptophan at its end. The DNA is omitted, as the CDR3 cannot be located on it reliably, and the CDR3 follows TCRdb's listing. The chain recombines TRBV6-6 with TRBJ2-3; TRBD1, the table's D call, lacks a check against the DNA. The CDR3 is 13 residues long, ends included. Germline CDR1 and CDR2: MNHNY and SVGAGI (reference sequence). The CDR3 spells CASSYSTGTGILN.

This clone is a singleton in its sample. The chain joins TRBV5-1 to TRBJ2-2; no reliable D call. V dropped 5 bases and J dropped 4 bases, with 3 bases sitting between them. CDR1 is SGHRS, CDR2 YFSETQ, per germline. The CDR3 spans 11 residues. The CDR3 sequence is CASRGTGELFF. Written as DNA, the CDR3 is TGCGCCAGCAGGGGCACCGGGGAGCTGTTTTTT. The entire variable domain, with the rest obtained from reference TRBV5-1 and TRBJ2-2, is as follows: KAGVTQTPRYLIKTRGQQVTLSCSPISGHRSVSWYQQTPGQGLQFLFEYFSETQRNKGNFPGRFSGRQFSNSRSEMNVSTLELGDSALYLCASRGTGELFFGEGSRLTVL.

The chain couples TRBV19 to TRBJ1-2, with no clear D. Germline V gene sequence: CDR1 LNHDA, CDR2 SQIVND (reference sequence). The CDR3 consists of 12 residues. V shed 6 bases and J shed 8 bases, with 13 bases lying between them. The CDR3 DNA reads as TGTGCCAGTAGCATGGACGGTAGGGGCTACACCTTC. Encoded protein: CASSMDGRGYTF.

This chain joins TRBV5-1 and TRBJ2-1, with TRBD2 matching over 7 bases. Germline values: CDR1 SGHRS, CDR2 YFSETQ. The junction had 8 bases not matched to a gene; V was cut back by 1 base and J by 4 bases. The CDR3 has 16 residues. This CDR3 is CASSLQSSGIYNEQFF. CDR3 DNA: TGCGCCAGCAGCTTGCAGTCTAGCGGAATATACAATGAGCAGTTCTTC.

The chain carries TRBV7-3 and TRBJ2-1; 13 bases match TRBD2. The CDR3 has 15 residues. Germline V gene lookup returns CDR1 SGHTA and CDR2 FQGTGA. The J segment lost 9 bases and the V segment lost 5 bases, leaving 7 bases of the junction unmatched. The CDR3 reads CASSRGLAGDGEQFF. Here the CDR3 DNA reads TGTGCCAGCAGCCGAGGACTAGCGGGAGACGGTGAGCAGTTCTTC.

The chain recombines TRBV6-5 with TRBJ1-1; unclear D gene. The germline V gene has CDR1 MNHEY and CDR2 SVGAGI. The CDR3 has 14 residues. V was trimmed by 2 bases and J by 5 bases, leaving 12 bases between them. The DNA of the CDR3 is TGTGCCAGCAGTTACATCCGGGGAAGGACTGAAGCTTTCTTT. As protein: CASSYIRGRTEAFF.

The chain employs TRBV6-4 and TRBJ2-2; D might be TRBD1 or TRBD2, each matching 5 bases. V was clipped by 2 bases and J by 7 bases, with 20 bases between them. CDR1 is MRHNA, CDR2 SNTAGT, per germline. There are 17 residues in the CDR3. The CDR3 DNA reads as TGTGCCAGCAGTGACCGGCCCCCCGGGGCTTCCCACGGGGAGCTGTTTTTT. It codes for CASSDRPPGASHGELFF.

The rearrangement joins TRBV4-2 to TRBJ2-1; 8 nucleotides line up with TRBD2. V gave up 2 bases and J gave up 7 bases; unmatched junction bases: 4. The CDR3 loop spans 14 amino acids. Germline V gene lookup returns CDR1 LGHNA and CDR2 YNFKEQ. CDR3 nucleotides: TGTGCCAGCAGCCAACACGGGAGGGGGAATGAGCAGTTCTTC. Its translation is CASSQHGRGNEQFF.

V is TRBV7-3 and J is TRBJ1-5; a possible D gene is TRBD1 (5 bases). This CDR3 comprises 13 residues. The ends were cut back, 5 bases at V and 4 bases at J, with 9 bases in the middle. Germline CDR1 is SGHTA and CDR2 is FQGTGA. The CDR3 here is CASSPDSNQPQHF. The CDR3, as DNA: TGTGCCAGCAGCCCCGACAGTAATCAGCCCCAGCATTTT.

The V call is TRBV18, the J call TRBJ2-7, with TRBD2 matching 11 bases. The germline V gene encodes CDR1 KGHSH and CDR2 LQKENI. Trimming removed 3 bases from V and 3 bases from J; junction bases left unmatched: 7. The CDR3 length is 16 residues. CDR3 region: CASSPPKGLADYEQYF. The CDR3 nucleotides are TGTGCCAGCTCACCGCCGAAGGGACTAGCGGACTACGAGCAGTACTTC.

The CDR3 coding sequence is TGTGCCAGCAGCTCACAGACGCGGGGGACGTGGGACACTGAAGCTTTCTTT. The encoded protein is CASSSQTRGTWDTEAFF. This chain uses TRBV7-3 with TRBJ1-1; the D gene is possibly TRBD1 (5 bases). Looked up from germline, CDR1 is SGHTA and CDR2 is FQGTGA. The length of the CDR3 is 17 residues. V was trimmed by 4 bases and J by 3 bases, leaving 21 bases between them. Using reference TRBV7-3 and TRBJ1-1 for the parts outside the CDR3, the full variable domain is GAGVSQTPSNKVTEKGKYVELRCDPISGHTALYWYRQSLGQGPEFLIYFQGTGAADDSGLPNDRFFAVRPEGSVSTLKIQRTERGDSAVYLCASSSQTRGTWDTEAFFGQGTRLTVV.

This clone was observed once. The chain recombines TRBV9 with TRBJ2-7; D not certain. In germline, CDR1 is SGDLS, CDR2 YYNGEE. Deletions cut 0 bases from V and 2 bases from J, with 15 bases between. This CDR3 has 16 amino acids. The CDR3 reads CASSVVPRRVTYEQYF. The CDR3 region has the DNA TGTGCCAGCAGCGTAGTCCCTCGCCGAGTGACCTACGAGCAGTACTTC. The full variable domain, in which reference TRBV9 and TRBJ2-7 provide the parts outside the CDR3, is DSGVTQTPKHLITATGQRVTLRCSPRSGDLSVYWYQQSLDQGLQFLIQYYNGEERAKGNILERFSAQQFPDLHSELNLSSLELGDSALYFCASSVVPRRVTYEQYFGPGTRLTVT.

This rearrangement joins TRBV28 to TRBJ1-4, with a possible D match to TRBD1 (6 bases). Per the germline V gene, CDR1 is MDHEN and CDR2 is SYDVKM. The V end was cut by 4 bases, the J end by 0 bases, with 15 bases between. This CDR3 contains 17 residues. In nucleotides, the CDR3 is TGTGCCAGCAGTTCTACAGGGCTTTTTACAACTAATGAAAAACTGTTTTTT. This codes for CASSSTGLFTTNEKLFF. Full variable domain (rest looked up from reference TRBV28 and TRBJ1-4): DVKVTQSSRYLVKRTGEKVFLECVQDMDHENMFWYRQDPGLGLRLIYFSYDVKMKEKGDIPEGYSVSREKKERFSLILESASTNQTSMYLCASSSTGLFTTNEKLFFGSGTQLSVL.

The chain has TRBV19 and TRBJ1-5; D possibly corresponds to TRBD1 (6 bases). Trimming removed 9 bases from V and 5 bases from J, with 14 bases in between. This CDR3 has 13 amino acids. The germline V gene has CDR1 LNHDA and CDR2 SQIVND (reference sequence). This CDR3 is CASTGSPYQPQHF. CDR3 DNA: TGTGCCAGCACAGGGTCACCCTATCAGCCCCAGCATTTT.